The text below deals with one T cell receptor (beta chain). The antigen remains unidentified. V shed 5 bases, J shed 6 bases, and the junction held 10 bases outside the gene matches. This CDR3 comprises 17 residues. With the Oncomine TCR Beta short-read assay, DNA from cultured CD4+ T cells was sequenced. MiXCR, run by TCRdb on the PCR reads, gives a single entry per CDR3 protein. The table includes some 11,000 distinct CDR3 sequences, 77% detected once. The entry originates in a study of vaccination and CD4 T cells after COVID-19. Treatment here: approximately nine-day PBMC culture with coronavirus spike peptide pools or control peptides (ViraFEST assay). In the ViraFEST assay, peptide-pool expansion preceded TCR sequencing of expanded clonotypes.

The genes are TRBV12-3 or TRBV12-4 and TRBJ1-6; 10 bases match TRBD1. The sample consisted of CD4+ T cells from blood, cultured in vitro. This sequence originates from a human donor who had recovered from COVID-19. The CDR3 region is CASSPQDRGLSNSPLHF. The CDR3 coding sequence is TGTGCCAGCAGTCCTCAGGACAGGGGGTTAAGTAATTCACCCCTCCACTTT.